Each of the 14 T cell receptor beta chains below was sequenced from the same sample in a study of T-cell reconstitution after alpha-beta-depleted transplantation in children (dated by TCRdb to about 2016). The protocol used for the library was PCR. The reads were generated on an Illumina HiSeq 2500. Molecular barcoding was employed in the preparation of TCR libraries, with unique molecular identifiers being used to normalize TCRbeta repertoire quantification. TCRdb took the public reads, trimmed them with fastp at Q25, ran MiXCR for clone calling and kept in-frame beta chains. Under each unique CDR3 protein, matching rows form one entry showing the most common genes and DNA. In this sample the table shows roughly 670,000 distinct CDR3 sequences, approximately 14% of which occur a single time. 0.79% of the sample goes to the ten largest clones. This specimen's treatment or condition label, per the study, means: allogeneic hematopoietic cell transplantation with graft depleted of TCRalphabeta T cells and CD19 B cells.

The sample consisted of PBMCs, taken before TCRalphabeta/CD19-depleted stem cell transplant. These receptors were obtained from a girl aged 2 to 10 with congenital amegakaryocytic thrombocytopenia, due to receive a stem cell transplant.

In its sample, this clonotype was seen many times. The rearrangement uses TRBV5-1 and TRBJ2-2; D is unclear. The germline gives CDR1 SGHRS, CDR2 YFSETQ. The CDR3 runs to 14 residues. V lost 4 bases and J lost 1, with 8 bases in between. CDR3 nucleotides: TGCGCCAGCAGCCCCGAGCGGAACACCGGGGAGCTGTTTTTT. Translated: CASSPERNTGELFF.

There are many counts of this clonotype. V usage is TRBV7-2 and J usage is TRBJ2-5; TRBD2 aligns across 8 bases. The CDR3 spans 14 residues. Germline-derived CDR1 and CDR2 are SGHTA and FQGNSA. Trimming removed 5 bases from V and 5 bases from J; junction bases left unmatched: 7. The CDR3 region has the DNA TGTGCCAGCAGCGCTCTAGCGGGTTGGGAGACCCAGTACTTC. Amino acid sequence: CASSALAGWETQYF.

The genes are TRBV5-1 and TRBJ2-7, with D possibly being TRBD1 or TRBD2 (5 bases each). The CDR3 contains 14 residues. Germline lookup yields CDR1 SGHRS and CDR2 YFSETQ. The V end lost 1 base, the J end lost 6 bases, and 14 bases lay between the germline ends. The CDR3 is CASSLSRVGVEQYF. For the CDR3, the DNA is TGCGCCAGCAGCTTGAGCCGGGTGGGGGTCGAGCAGTACTTC.

This clonotype was seen ten or more times. The V and J genes are TRBV12-3 or TRBV12-4 and TRBJ2-4, with D unclear. CDR3 length equals 11 residues. V was trimmed by 6 bases and J by 3 bases, leaving 3 bases between them. In DNA form, the CDR3 reads TGTGCCAGCAGCTACAAAAACATTCAGTACTTC. Encoded protein: CASSYKNIQYF.

This clonotype was recorded a few times. The V call is TRBV5-5, the J call TRBJ2-5; unclear D gene. CDR3 length: 14 residues. Trimming shortened V by 4 bases and J by 5 bases, and 15 bases separated the two germline ends. Germline CDR1 reads SGHKS; CDR2 reads YYEKEE (reference sequence). CDR3 coding DNA: TGTGCCAGCAGCGACGGAACCCTCGCGGAGACCCAGTACTTC. Its protein is CASSDGTLAETQYF.

This clonotype was counted between two and nine times. V usage is TRBV30 and J usage is TRBJ2-3; D is uncertain. V was clipped by 4 bases and J by 5 bases, with 16 bases between them. CDR3 length: 14 amino acids. The germline CDR1 and CDR2 sequences are GTSNPN and SVGIG (reference sequence). This CDR3 is CAWIPPVAVDTQYF. As DNA, the CDR3 is TGTGCCTGGATTCCCCCTGTAGCCGTAGATACGCAGTATTTT.

This clonotype has ten or more counts. The genes are TRBV20-1 and TRBJ2-7; D call uncertain. The germline V gene has CDR1 DFQATT and CDR2 SNEGSKA (reference sequence). CDR3 size: 13 residues. The V gene lost 0 bases and the J gene lost 1 base, with 7 bases spanning the gap. CDR3 nucleotides: TGCAGTGCTAGAGATTACCTATCCTACGAGCAGTACTTC. Amino acid sequence: CSARDYLSYEQYF.

This clonotype was seen a handful of times. The chain recombines TRBV5-1 with TRBJ2-2, with D hard to call. Trimming took 4 bases from V and 4 from J, leaving 20 bases between them. Germline V gene lookup returns CDR1 SGHRS and CDR2 YFSETQ. The CDR3 has 17 residues. The CDR3 region has the DNA TGCGCCAGCAGCCCGCCGGGTAGCCCAATCCGCACCGGGGAGCTGTTTTTT. Its translation: CASSPPGSPIRTGELFF.

Concerning this clonotype: A single base separates this from a much larger clone, so it may be a read error. CDR3 sequence reads: CSFESTDHYGYTF. CDR3 nucleotides: TGCAGCTTTGAGTCGACAGACCACTATGGCTACACCTTC. The chain combines TRBV29-1 with TRBJ1-2; tentatively, D is TRBD1 (5 bases). The CDR3 is 13 amino acids. CDR1 is SQVTM, CDR2 ANQGSEA, per germline.

For this clonotype: A read error may account for a junction end that differs from germline. CDR3 bases: TGTGCCAGCAGTTTACGGGACAGCTCCTACAATGGGCAGTTCTTC. It translates to CASSLRDSSYNGQFF. The chain links TRBV12-3 or TRBV12-4 to TRBJ2-1, with 7 bases identical to TRBD1. The CDR3 loop spans 15 amino acids.

Many counts were recorded for this clonotype. The rearrangement links TRBV29-1 to TRBJ2-5; D gene unclear. Germline CDR1 SQVTM, CDR2 ANQGSEA. The CDR3 has 13 amino acids. V lost 3 bases, J lost 3 bases, and 11 bases lay in between. CDR3 amino acids: CSVDLGSEETQYF. CDR3 sequence (DNA): TGCAGCGTTGACCTCGGGTCTGAAGAGACCCAGTACTTC.

CDR3: CSVPGTSGIGEQFF. The DNA for the CDR3 is TGCAGCGTGCCCGGGACTAGCGGGATCGGTGAGCAGTTCTTC. This chain uses TRBV29-1 with TRBJ2-1; 13 bases are shared with TRBD2. CDR1 and CDR2 from the germline V gene are SQVTM and ANQGSEA. Germline trimming cut 6 bases from V and 9 bases from J; bases unmatched to any gene: 8. The CDR3 is made up of 14 amino acids.

V is TRBV2 and J is TRBJ2-1; D gene uncertain. Germline CDR1 reads SNHLY; CDR2 reads FYNNEI. The CDR3 extends over 13 amino acids. V was shortened by 9 bases and J by 0 bases, with 9 bases between the two germline ends. The CDR3 region has the DNA TGTGCCAGTCAAGTTAGCTCCTACAATGAGCAGTTCTTC. It encodes CASQVSSYNEQFF.

The V gene is TRBV5-1, the J gene TRBJ1-4, with no clear D. The V end lost 2 bases, the J end lost 8 bases, and 10 bases lay between the germline ends. Germline CDR1 and CDR2: SGHRS and YFSETQ. This CDR3 has 13 amino acids. CDR3 sequence reads: CASSFRQEEKLFF. CDR3 sequence (DNA): TGCGCCAGCAGCTTCCGGCAGGAAGAAAAACTGTTTTTT.